What follows is one T cell receptor beta chain and its context. Its antigen is not identified. This specimen comes from a study of cytotoxic CD8 clonotypes in ibrutinib-treated CLL. Across the whole study: About 25 partial and 2 complete responses; at median 68 months, roughly 15 remitted, around 12 progressed. Study-wide findings and caveats: Public clonotypes occurred uncommonly; on treatment, they contracted or remained stable.

Depth targeted 1 in 200,000 to 1 in 1 million T cells, averaging around 10x coverage per clonotype. The data were produced by immunoSEQ multiplex PCR, yet TCRdb's version contains in-frame clones alone and is incomplete. The sample lists over 95,000 clones, about 58% occurring once. Looked up from germline, CDR1 is MDHEN and CDR2 is SYDVKM. CDR3 length equals 15 residues. J gave up 7 bases and V 4 bases, and 12 bases lay outside the gene matches. The chain employs TRBV28 and TRBJ1-2; 7 bases fit TRBD1. Sample: PBMCs, taken after 24 months of ibrutinib treatment. The sequence was collected from a human donor with chronic lymphocytic leukemia. In DNA, the CDR3 is TGTGCCAGCAGTTCCCCCCAGACAGGGATTGGTGGCTACACCTTC. It encodes CASSSPQTGIGGYTF.